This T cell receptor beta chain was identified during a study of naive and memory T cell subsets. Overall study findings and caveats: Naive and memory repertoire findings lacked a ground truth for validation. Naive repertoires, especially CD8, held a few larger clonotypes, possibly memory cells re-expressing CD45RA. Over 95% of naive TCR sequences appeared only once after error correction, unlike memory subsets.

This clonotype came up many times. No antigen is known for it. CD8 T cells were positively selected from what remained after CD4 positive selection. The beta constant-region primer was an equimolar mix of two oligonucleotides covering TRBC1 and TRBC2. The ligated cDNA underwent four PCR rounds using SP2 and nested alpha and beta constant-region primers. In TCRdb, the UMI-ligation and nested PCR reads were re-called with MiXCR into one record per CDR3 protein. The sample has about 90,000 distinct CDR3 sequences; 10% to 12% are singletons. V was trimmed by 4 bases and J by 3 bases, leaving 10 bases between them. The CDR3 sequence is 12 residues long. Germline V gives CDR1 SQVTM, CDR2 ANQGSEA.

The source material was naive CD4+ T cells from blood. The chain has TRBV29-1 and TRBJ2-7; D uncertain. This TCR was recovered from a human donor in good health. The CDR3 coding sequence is TGCAGCGTTGGCGCGGTGGGCTACGAGCAGTACTTC. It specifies CSVGAVGYEQYF.